This T cell receptor beta chain originates from a study of T-cell reconstitution after alpha-beta-depleted transplantation in children (dated by TCRdb to the mid-2010s). For the wider study: T-cell immune reconstitution after TCRalphabeta/CD19-depleted allogeneic hematopoietic cell transplantation in children was quantitatively tracked in the study by means of TCR repertoire profiling.

There are 15 amino acids in the CDR3, from cysteine to phenylalanine inclusive. Kept here is only the CDR3 DNA, which spans 45 bases and is read in frame from base 1. V ends up 7 bases short and J 3 bases short, with an unmatched junction base count of 5. According to the germline V gene (reference sequence), CDR1 reads LNHNV and CDR2 reads YYDKDF. Library preparation was by PCR. TCRdb lists the instrument as Illumina HiSeq 2500. TCR libraries were prepared with molecular barcoding, using unique molecular identifiers to normalize TCRbeta repertoire quantification. The public reads were quality trimmed at Q25 with fastp and then assembled into clones with MiXCR by TCRdb, keeping productive beta chains. When rows share a CDR3 protein, they turn into one entry using the most common DNA and genes. The sample table holds around 700,000 distinct CDR3 sequences, of which about 12% were seen once. The top ten clonotypes cover roughly 0.84% of the sample.

This specimen's treatment or condition label, interpreted: allogeneic hematopoietic cell transplantation with graft depleted of TCRalphabeta T cells and CD19 B cells. Transplant recipients were children who received TCRalphabeta/CD19-depleted allogeneic hematopoietic cell grafts. Comments on this clonotype: It lacks a known antigen. Base qualities are not provided; no much larger clone lies one nucleotide away.

Study-wide conclusions, independent of this receptor: Over subsequent months, a decline in hyperexpanded clone frequencies was noted, and after one year, T-cell counts and TCRbeta diversity were mostly ascribed to newly produced T cells. In some patients, the high TCRbeta diversity seen at day 60 was put down to recipient T cells and intrathymic progenitors that had survived conditioning. About two months after transplant, the apparently early recovery of alphabetaT-cell counts reportedly depended on just several hundred clones that had expanded rapidly and came from non-depleted graft cells.

This specimen consisted of PBMCs, obtained before TCRalphabeta/CD19-depleted stem cell transplant. The sequence derives from a girl between 2 and 10 years old with congenital amegakaryocytic thrombocytopenia, due to receive a stem cell transplant. The V gene is TRBV15 and the J gene is TRBJ2-1; 11 bases in the middle match TRBD1. The DNA sequence follows: TGTGCCACCACCCCGGGACAGGGGGACTACAATGAGCAGTTCTTC. It specifies CATTPGQGDYNEQFF.